This TCR beta chain comes out of a study of blood T cell repertoires in COVID-19 (dated by TCRdb to about 2020). Broadly, across the study: Collaborator samples came from the United States, Italy and Spain and covered acute and convalescent phases of COVID-19. The prospective study material was composed of cDNA or gDNA derived from T cells, B-cell-depleted T cells, or PBMCs. Deeply sampled blood TCRbeta repertoires from subjects exposed to, actively infected with, or recovered from COVID-19 were included in the dataset. The repertoires were made available in a free public database intended to serve as a resource for research on the immune response to SARS-CoV-2. Samples were obtained from the ongoing ImmuneRACE study (first 160 participants) and from 1,000 to 1,500 subjects provided by 6 global collaborators. A de-identified subject ID, COVID-19 status, age in years and sex were almost always included in the sample metadata. Where available, HLA class I and class II types were obtained from metadata supplied by the sample provider rather than from assay-based typing.

Turning to this clone: No cognate antigen has been identified for it. Base qualities are not at hand, and no much larger clone is one base apart.

The CDR3 has 13 amino acids, counting the end cysteine and phenylalanine. The CDR3 DNA has 39 bases and is translated from base 1. CDR1 and CDR2 (SGHAT, FQNNGV) derive from the germline V gene. V is trimmed back by 8 bases and J by 4 bases, and the junction contains 4 bases that no gene match accounts for. On the study overall, not on this receptor specifically: The quantity of clinical and demographic metadata differed by source and by participant and was supplied without curation.

Collaborating institutions collected whole blood in K2EDTA tubes following their own protocols. Collaborator samples were shipped for TCRbeta analysis as frozen whole blood, isolated PBMCs, or DNA extracted from either sample type. The immunoSEQ Assay, a bias-controlled multiplex PCR, was used to amplify TCRbeta CDR3 regions from genomic DNA. Per the authors' processing: Nucleated cell counts per sample were estimated from amplification of reference gene primers within the assay. Sequence reads were collapsed and filtered to measure the absolute abundance of every unique TCRbeta CDR3 rearrangement. For each sample, productive Simpson clonality was calculated as the square root of Simpson's diversity index over productive rearrangements. In TCRdb, the immuneACCESS table is reduced to in-frame sequences with V and J assigned. These tables do not hold every clone; where another copy was compared, an unresolved V gene accounts for under half, and the others remain unexplained. Clone size and the V and J calls come from that table; the DNA yielded D and trimming. For this sample there are over 200,000 clones; about 90% appear just once. The ten largest clones represent less than 3.5% of the sample.

The rearrangement joined TRBV11-2 to TRBJ2-1, with 8 central nucleotides matching TRBD1. Sequenced input: peripheral blood. The source of this sequence is a woman in her fifties or sixties with acute or convalescent COVID-19. CDR3 sequence: CASAGQGYNEQFF. In nucleotide form, the sequence is TGTGCCAGCGCAGGACAGGGTTACAATGAGCAGTTCTTC.